This T cell receptor beta chain was sequenced during a study of CD8+CD57+ T cells in acquired aplastic anemia. Study-level findings and limits: Patients and controls were found to share fewer than 35 CD8+ CDR3 sequences. The study found no significant CD8+ Simpson's diversity difference between patients and controls.

Genomic DNA constituted the template upon which TCR beta VDJ and CDR3 profiling was performed. TCRdb analysed the reads with MiXCR anew, one entry per CDR3 protein. The sample yields 100,000 to 120,000 distinct CDR3 sequences, around 53% seen once. Worth noting for this clonotype: Antigen: not known.

Trimming cost V 9 bases and J 9 bases, with 19 bases left between them. The CDR3 has 13 residues. The germline gives CDR1 MGHDK, CDR2 SYGVNS. Material for sequencing was sorted CD4+, CD8+, or CD8+CD57+ T cells (not recorded which) from PBMCs. The source is a human donor in good health, serving as a control. The chain is built from TRBV25-1 and TRBJ2-3; possible D gene TRBD1, 5 bases. The CDR3 DNA reads as TGTGCCAGTCTCTCGGCAGGGCTAAAGACGCAGTATTTT. Translation gives CASLSAGLKTQYF. Combining the CDR3 with reference TRBV25-1 and TRBJ2-3 gives the whole variable domain EADIYQTPRYLVIGTGKKITLECSQTMGHDKMYWYQQDPGMELHLIHYSYGVNSTEKGDLSSESTVSRIRTEHFPLTLESARPSHTSQYLCASLSAGLKTQYFGPGTRLTVL.